A single TCR beta chain is shown here with its context. This clone was seen only a few times. The antigen it recognizes is unknown. No qualities accompany the bases; no much larger clone lies one base away. The immunoSEQ Assay was used to sequence TCRbeta CDR3 regions. After extraction, genomic DNA underwent amplification by bias-controlled multiplex PCR, followed by high-throughput sequencing. From the authors' description of their analysis: Collapsing and filtering of sequences were performed to quantify the absolute abundance of each unique TCRbeta CDR3 region. T cell fraction was estimated by normalizing TCRbeta template counts to usable DNA, which was measured by amplifying reference genes present in all nucleated cells. Repertoire TCRs were annotated as SARS-CoV-2-specific when V gene, CDR3 amino acid sequence and J gene were exactly matched to a known reactive TCR set. The reference SARS-CoV-2 TCR set was obtained from MIRA and was filtered for enrichment in COVID-19-positive ImmuneCODE repertoires, whereby public or cross-reactive TCRs were removed. Using the MIRA antigens, annotated TCRs were further analysed by specific ORF or by position within an ORF. Depth was the summed frequency of annotated unique rearrangements, while breadth was defined as annotated unique rearrangements over total unique productive rearrangements. Group comparisons of TCR breadth used two-sided Wilcoxon rank-sum tests. The immuneACCESS repertoire file appears here via TCRdb, limited to in-frame rearrangements. These files lack a portion of the clones; in checked studies, under half of the deficit traces to unresolved V genes, and the cause of the others is not known. Clonal size and the V and J genes are those of that table, whereas D and trimming came from the DNA. Across this sample there are 180,000 or so clones, with roughly 87% seen only once. The top ten clonotypes cover less than 6% of the sample.

The sample originates from a study of Ad26.COV2.S vaccination and SARS-CoV-2 variants (dated by TCRdb to the early 2020s). In the study overall: TCRbeta repertoire sequencing served as the tool for gauging how specific and how broad the SARS-CoV-2-reactive T cell receptors were following Ad26.COV2.S vaccination. A total of roughly 32 samples were included in the TCR-sequenced set, comprising some 20 Ad26.COV2.S vaccine recipients, 5 placebo recipients and 8 SARS-CoV-2 convalescent individuals. Summary of the overall study and its limitations: Spike-specific TCR breadth was higher in Ad26.COV2.S recipients than in placebo recipients (P = 0.0014). Vaccine and placebo recipients had similar non-spike TCR breadth, a finding consistent with the vaccine containing only spike. Substantial breadth of spike-specific CD8+ and CD4+ T cell responses was reported after vaccination. The authors noted that the TCR breadth and depth analyses may have underestimated total T cell responses.

Reading the label with the study, this specimen's time point is: individuals recovered from natural SARS-CoV-2 infection. Looking up the germline V gene yields CDR1 MNHNS and CDR2 SASEGT. At the junction V is shortened by 7 bases and J by 0 bases, with 16 bases in between. The CDR3 runs 16 amino acids, cysteine and phenylalanine included. The CDR3 DNA has 48 bases and is translated from base 1. The chain employs TRBV6-1 and TRBJ1-3; TRBD1 is a possible D gene, resting on 6 matching bases. The source was peripheral blood, collected after recovery from COVID-19. The receptor's source is a human donor who had recovered from COVID-19. CDR3 loop: CASIEQGLISGNTIYF. The DNA sequence follows: TGTGCCAGCATTGAGCAGGGGTTAATCTCTGGAAACACCATATATTTT.